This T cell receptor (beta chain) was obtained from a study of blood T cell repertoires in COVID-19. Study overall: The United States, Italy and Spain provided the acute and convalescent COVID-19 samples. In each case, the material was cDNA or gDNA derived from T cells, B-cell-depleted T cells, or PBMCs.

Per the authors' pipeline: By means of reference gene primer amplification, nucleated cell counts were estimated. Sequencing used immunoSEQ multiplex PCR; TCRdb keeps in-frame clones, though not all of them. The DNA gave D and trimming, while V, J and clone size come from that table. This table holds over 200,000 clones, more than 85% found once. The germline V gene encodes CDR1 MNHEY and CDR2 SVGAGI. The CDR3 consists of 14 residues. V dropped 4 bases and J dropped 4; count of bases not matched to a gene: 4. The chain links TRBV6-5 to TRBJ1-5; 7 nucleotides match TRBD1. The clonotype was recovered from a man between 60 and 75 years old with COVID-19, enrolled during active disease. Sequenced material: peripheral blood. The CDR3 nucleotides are TGTGCCAGCAGTTCGGGACAGACAAATCAGCCCCAGCATTTT. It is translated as CASSSGQTNQPQHF.